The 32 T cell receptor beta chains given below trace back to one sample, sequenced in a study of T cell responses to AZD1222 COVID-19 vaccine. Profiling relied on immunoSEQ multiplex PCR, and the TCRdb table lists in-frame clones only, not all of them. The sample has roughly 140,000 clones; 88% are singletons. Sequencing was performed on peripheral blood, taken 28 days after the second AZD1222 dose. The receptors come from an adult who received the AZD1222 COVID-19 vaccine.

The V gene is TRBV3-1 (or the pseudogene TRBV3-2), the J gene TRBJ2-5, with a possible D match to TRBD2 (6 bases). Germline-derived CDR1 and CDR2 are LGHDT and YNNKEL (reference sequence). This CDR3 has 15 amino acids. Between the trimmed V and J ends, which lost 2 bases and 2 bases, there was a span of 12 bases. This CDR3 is CASSQPGEEQETQYF. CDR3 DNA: TGTGCCAGCAGCCAACCCGGGGAGGAACAAGAGACCCAGTACTTC.

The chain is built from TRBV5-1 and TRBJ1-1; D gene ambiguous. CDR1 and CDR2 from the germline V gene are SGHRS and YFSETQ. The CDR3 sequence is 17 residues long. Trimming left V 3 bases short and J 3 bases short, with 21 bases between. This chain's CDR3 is CASSYGTLEGGHTEAFF. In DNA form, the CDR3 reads TGCGCCAGCAGCTATGGAACCCTCGAGGGAGGGCACACTGAAGCTTTCTTT. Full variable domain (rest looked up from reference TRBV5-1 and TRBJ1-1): KAGVTQTPRYLIKTRGQQVTLSCSPISGHRSVSWYQQTPGQGLQFLFEYFSETQRNKGNFPGRFSGRQFSNSRSEMNVSTLELGDSALYLCASSYGTLEGGHTEAFFGQGTRLTVV.

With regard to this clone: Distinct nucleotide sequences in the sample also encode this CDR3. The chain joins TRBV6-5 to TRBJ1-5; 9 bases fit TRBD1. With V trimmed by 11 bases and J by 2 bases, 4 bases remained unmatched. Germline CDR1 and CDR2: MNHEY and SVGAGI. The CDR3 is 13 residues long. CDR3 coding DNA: TGTGCCTCCCGGGACAGGGGCAATCAGCCCCAGCATTTT. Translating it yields CASRDRGNQPQHF.

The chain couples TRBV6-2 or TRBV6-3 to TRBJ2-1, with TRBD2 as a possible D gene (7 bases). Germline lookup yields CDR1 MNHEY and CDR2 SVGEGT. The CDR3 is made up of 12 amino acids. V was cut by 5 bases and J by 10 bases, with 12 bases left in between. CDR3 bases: TGTGCCAGCAGTCGGGGGGCCTCCGAGCAGTTCTTC. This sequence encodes CASSRGASEQFF.

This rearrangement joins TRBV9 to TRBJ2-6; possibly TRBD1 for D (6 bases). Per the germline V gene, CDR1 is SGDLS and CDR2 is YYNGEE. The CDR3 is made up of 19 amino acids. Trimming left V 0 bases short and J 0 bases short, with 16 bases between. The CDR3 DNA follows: TGTGCCAGCAGCGTAGGACCGGGACAAGAACTCTCTGGGGCCAACGTCCTGACTTTC. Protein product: CASSVGPGQELSGANVLTF.

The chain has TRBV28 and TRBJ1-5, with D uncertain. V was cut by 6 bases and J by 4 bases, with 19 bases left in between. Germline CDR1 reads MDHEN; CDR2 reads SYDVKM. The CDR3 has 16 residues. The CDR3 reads CASSSAKGSWNQPQHF. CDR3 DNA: TGTGCCAGCAGCTCGGCTAAAGGGTCATGGAATCAGCCCCAGCATTTT.

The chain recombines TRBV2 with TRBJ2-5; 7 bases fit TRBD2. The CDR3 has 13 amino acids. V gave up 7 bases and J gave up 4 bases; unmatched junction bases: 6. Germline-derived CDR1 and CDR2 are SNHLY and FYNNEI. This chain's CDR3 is CASNWRERETQYF. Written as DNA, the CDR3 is TGTGCCAGCAATTGGCGGGAGAGAGAGACCCAGTACTTC.

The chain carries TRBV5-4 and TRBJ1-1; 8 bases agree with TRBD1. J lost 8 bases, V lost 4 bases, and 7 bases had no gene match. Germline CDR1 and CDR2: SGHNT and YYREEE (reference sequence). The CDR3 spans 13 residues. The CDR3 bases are TGTGCCAGCAGCAACAGACAGGGGACCGAAGCTTTCTTT. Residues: CASSNRQGTEAFF.

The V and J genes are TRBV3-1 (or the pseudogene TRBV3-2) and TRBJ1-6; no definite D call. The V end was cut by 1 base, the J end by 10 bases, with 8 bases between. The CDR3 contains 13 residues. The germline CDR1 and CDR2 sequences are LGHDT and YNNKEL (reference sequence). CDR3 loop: CASSQGQRSPLHF. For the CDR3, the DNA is TGTGCCAGCAGCCAAGGGCAGAGGTCACCCCTCCACTTT.

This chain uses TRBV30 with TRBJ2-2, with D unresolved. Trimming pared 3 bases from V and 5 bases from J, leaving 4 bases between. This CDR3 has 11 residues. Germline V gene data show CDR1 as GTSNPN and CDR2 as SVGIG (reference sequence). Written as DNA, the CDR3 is TGTGCCTGGAGCATGACCGGGGAGCTGTTTTTT. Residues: CAWSMTGELFF.

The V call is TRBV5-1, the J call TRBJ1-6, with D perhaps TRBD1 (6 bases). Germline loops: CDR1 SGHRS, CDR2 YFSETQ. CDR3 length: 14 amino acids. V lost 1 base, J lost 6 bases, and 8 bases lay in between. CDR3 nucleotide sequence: TGCGCCAGCAGCTTGATACAGGGTAATTCACCCCTCCACTTT. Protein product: CASSLIQGNSPLHF. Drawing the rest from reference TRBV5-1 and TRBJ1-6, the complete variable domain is KAGVTQTPRYLIKTRGQQVTLSCSPISGHRSVSWYQQTPGQGLQFLFEYFSETQRNKGNFPGRFSGRQFSNSRSEMNVSTLELGDSALYLCASSLIQGNSPLHFGNGTRLTVT.

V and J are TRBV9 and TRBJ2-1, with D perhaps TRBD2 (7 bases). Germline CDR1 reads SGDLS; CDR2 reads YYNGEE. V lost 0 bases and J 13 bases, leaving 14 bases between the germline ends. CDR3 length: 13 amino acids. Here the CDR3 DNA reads TGTGCCAGCAGCGTAGCTGAGGGGGGGGGACAGTTCTTC. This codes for CASSVAEGGGQFF. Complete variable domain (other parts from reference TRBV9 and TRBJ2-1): DSGVTQTPKHLITATGQRVTLRCSPRSGDLSVYWYQQSLDQGLQFLIQYYNGEERAKGNILERFSAQQFPDLHSELNLSSLELGDSALYFCASSVAEGGGQFFGPGTRLTVL.

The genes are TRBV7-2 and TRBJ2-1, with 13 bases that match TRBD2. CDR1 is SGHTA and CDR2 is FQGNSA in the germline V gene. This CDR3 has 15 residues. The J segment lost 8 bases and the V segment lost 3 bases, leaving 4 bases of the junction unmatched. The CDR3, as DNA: TGTGCCAGCAGCTTCACTAGCGGGGGGGCCCATGAGCAGTTCTTC. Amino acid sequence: CASSFTSGGAHEQFF.

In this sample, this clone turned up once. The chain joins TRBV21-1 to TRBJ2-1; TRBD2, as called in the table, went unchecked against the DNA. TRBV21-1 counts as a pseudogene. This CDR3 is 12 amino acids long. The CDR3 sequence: CASRCEVDEQFF. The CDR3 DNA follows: TGTGCCTCGCGATGCGAAGTGGATGAGCAGTTCTTC.

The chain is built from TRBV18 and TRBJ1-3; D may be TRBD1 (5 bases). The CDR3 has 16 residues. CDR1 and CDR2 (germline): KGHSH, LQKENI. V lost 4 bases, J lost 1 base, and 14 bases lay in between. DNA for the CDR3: TGTGCCAGCTCACGTGCTACGGGGCAATCTGGAAACACCATATATTTT. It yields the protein CASSRATGQSGNTIYF.

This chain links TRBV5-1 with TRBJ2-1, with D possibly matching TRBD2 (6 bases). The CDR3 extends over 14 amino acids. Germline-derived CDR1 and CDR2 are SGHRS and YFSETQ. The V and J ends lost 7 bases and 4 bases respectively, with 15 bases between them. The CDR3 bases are TGCGCCAGCTCCCCGGGAGCGGGTTACAATGAGCAGTTCTTC. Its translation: CASSPGAGYNEQFF.

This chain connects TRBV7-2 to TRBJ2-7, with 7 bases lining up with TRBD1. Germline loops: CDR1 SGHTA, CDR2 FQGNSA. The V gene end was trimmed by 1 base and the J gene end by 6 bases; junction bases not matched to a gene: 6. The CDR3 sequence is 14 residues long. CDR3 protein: CASSLDRGPGEQYF. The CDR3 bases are TGTGCCAGCAGCTTAGACAGGGGCCCCGGCGAGCAGTACTTC.

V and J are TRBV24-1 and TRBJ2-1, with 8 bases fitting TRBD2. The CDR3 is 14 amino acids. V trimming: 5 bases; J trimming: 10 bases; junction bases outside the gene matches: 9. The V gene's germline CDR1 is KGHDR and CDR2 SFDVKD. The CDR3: CATSAASGPGEQFF. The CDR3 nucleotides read TGTGCCACCAGTGCGGCTAGCGGGCCGGGGGAGCAGTTCTTC.

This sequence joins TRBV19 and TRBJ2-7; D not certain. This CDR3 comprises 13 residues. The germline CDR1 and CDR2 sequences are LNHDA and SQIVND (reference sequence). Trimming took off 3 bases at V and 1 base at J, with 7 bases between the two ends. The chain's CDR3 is CASSIETSYEQYF. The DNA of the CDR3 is TGTGCCAGTAGTATTGAGACTTCCTACGAGCAGTACTTC.

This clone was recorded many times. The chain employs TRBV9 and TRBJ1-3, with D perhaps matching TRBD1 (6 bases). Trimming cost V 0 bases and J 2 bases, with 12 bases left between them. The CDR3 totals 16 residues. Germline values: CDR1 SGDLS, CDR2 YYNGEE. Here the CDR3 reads CASSVAYRATGNTIYF. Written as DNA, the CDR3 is TGTGCCAGCAGCGTAGCTTACAGGGCAACTGGAAACACCATATATTTT.

The CDR3 bases are TGCGCCAGCAGCCGCGGACAGGGTCGGGGCACAGATACGCAGTATTTT. Its translation: CASSRGQGRGTDTQYF. This sequence joins TRBV5-1 and TRBJ2-3, with 8 positions matching TRBD1. The V segment lost 4 bases and the J segment 1 base; nucleotides outside the gene matches: 8. The CDR3 totals 16 residues. Germline loops: CDR1 SGHRS, CDR2 YFSETQ.

CDR3 region: CASSQDSRRESAGELFF. The CDR3, as DNA: TGTGCCAGCAGCCAAGATTCTCGGCGGGAGTCCGCCGGGGAGCTGTTTTTT. The chain couples TRBV3-1 (or the pseudogene TRBV3-2) to TRBJ2-2; 7 bases line up with TRBD2. With V trimmed by 0 bases and J by 6 bases, 10 bases remained unmatched. The CDR3 covers 17 residues. Germline lookup yields CDR1 LGHDT and CDR2 YNNKEL (reference sequence).

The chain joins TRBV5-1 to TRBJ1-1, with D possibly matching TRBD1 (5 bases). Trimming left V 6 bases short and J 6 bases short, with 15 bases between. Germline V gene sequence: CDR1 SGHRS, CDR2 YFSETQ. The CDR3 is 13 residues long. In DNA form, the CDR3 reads TGCGCCAGCAAGGTGGGGGAAGGATCTGAAGCTTTCTTT. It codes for CASKVGEGSEAFF.

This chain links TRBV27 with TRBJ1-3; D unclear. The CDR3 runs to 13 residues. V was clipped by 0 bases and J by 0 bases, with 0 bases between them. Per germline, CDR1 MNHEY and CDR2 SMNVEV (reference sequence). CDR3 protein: CASSLSSGNTIYF. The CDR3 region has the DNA TGTGCCAGCAGTTTATCCTCTGGAAACACCATATATTTT.

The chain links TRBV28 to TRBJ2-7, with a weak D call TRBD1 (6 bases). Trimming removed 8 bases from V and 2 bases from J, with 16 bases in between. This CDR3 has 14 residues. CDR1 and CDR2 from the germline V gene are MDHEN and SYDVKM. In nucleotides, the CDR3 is TGTGCCAGCCCTATACAGGGAATCCCCTACGAGCAGTACTTC. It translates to CASPIQGIPYEQYF.

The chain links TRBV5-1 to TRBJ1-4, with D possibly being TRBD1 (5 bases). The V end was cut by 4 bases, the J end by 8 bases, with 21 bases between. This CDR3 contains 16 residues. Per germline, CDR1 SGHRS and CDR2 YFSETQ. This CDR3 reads CASSQDRDSREEKLFF. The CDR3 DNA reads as TGCGCCAGCAGCCAAGACCGGGACTCCCGGGAGGAAAAACTGTTTTTT.

CDR3 in DNA: TGTGCCAGCAGCCCCAGGGGACTGTACGAGCAGTACTTC. It yields the protein CASSPRGLYEQYF. The chain combines TRBV7-8 with TRBJ2-7; D tentatively reads TRBD1 or TRBD2 (6 bases each). This CDR3 region has 13 residues. V was clipped by 5 bases and J by 4 bases, with 12 bases between them. In germline, CDR1 is SGHVS, CDR2 FQNEAQ.

In DNA, the CDR3 is TGTGCCAGCAGCCGGACTAGCGGGACCTTGGAGACCCAGTACTTC. Encoded protein: CASSRTSGTLETQYF. The J gene is TRBJ2-5, the V gene TRBV11-3; 12 bases are a match to TRBD2. This CDR3 is built from 15 residues. Germline V gene lookup returns CDR1 SGHNT and CDR2 YENEEA. The V segment lost 5 bases and the J segment 5 bases; nucleotides outside the gene matches: 6.

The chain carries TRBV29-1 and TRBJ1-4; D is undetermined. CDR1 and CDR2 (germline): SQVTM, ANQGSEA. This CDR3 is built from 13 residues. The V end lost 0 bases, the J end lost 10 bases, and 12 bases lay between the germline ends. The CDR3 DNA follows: TGCAGCGTTGAAGATAAAGGTGGTGGAAAACTGTTTTTT. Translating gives CSVEDKGGGKLFF.

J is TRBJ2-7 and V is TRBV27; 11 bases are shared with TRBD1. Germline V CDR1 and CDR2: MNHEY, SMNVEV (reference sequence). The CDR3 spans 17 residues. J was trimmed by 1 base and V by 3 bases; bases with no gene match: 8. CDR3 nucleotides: TGTGCCAGCAGTTTCTTAGCGGGGACAGGGGGATCCTACGAGCAGTACTTC. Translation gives CASSFLAGTGGSYEQYF.

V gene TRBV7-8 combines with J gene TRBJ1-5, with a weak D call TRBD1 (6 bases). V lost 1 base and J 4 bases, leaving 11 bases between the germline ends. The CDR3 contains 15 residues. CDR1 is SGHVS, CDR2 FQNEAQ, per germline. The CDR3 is CASSLGGQQNQPQHF. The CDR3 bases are TGTGCCAGCAGCTTAGGTGGACAGCAAAATCAGCCCCAGCATTTT.

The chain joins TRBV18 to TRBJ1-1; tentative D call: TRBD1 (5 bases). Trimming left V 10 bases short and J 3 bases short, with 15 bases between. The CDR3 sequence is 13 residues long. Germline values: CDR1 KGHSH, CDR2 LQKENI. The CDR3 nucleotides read TGTGCCACCAAAGAAGGGGAGGACACTGAAGCTTTCTTT. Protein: CATKEGEDTEAFF.